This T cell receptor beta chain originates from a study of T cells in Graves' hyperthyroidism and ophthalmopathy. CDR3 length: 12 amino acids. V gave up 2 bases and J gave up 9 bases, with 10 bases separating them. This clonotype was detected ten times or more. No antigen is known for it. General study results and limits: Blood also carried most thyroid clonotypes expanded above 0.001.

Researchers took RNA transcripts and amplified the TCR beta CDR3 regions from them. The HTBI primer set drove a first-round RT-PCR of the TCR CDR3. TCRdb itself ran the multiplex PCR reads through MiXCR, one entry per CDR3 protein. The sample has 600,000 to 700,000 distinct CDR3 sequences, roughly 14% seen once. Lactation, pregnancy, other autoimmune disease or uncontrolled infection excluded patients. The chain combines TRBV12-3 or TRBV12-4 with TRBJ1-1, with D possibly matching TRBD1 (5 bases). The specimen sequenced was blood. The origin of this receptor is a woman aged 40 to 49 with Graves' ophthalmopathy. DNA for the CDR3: TGTGCCAGCAGTTTACAGGGCGCTCAAGCTTTCTTT. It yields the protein CASSLQGAQAFF.